The 17 T cell receptor beta chains reported below all come from one sample, sequenced in a study of vaccination and CD4 T cells after COVID-19. Sample time point: late sampling 161 to 241 days after vaccination in three convalescent patients. Sample treatment: roughly ten-day PBMC culture with coronavirus spike peptide pools or control peptides (ViraFEST assay). The Oncomine TCR Beta short-read assay generated sequence data from the DNA of cultured CD4+ T cells. One entry per CDR3 protein, called by TCRdb with MiXCR from the PCR reads. The sample consists of fewer than 30,000 distinct CDR3 sequences, 41% of them appearing once. These receptors are not linked to any known antigen. This specimen consisted of CD4+ T cells from blood, cultured in vitro, obtained about 7 months after SARS-CoV-2 vaccination. The receptors here all came from a human donor who had recovered from COVID-19.

The chain has TRBV6-1 and TRBJ1-5, with TRBD1 matching over 7 bases. Germline CDR1 MNHNS, CDR2 SASEGT. Germline trimming cut 6 bases from V and 2 bases from J; bases unmatched to any gene: 10. This CDR3 has 16 amino acids. CDR3 bases: TGTGCCAGCAGGTCCCGGGACAGAGGTGGCAATCAGCCCCAGCATTTT. Translating it yields CASRSRDRGGNQPQHF.

This clonotype turned up a few times. V and J are TRBV27 and TRBJ1-6; no clear D gene. Germline CDR1 is MNHEY and CDR2 is SMNVEV (reference sequence). This CDR3 is 15 amino acids long. Trimming pared 4 bases from V and 9 bases from J, leaving 16 bases between. CDR3 protein: CASSSDGAIISPLHF. The DNA of the CDR3 is TGTGCCAGCAGTTCGGACGGAGCGATCATTTCACCCCTCCACTTT.

The sample holds a few counts of this clonotype. In DNA form, the CDR3 reads TGTGCCAGCAGCCAGGACAGAGACACCGGGGAGCTGTTTTTT. It yields the protein CASSQDRDTGELFF. This chain connects TRBV7-8 to TRBJ2-2, with a possible D match to TRBD1 (6 bases). Trimming removed 5 bases at V and 3 bases at J, with 10 bases between. The CDR3 extends over 14 amino acids. CDR1 and CDR2 from the germline V gene are SGHVS and FQNEAQ.

This clonotype was recorded a few times. The CDR3 coding sequence is TGTGCCACCAGCAGAGCTCGGCGGACCCTCTCCTACGAGCAGTACTTC. Translated, it gives CATSRARRTLSYEQYF. V is TRBV15 and J is TRBJ2-7, with no clear D. Germline values: CDR1 LNHNV, CDR2 YYDKDF (reference sequence). This CDR3 has 16 residues. V was clipped by 1 base and J by 0 bases, with 13 bases between them.

This chain uses TRBV5-1 with TRBJ2-7; TRBD1 agrees at 11 bases. This CDR3 is built from 15 residues. Germline V gene data show CDR1 as SGHRS and CDR2 as YFSETQ. V shed 4 bases and J 7 bases; nucleotides not matched to a gene: 10. The CDR3 loop reads CASSIPGQGVGEQYF. DNA of the CDR3: TGCGCCAGCAGCATTCCGGGACAGGGGGTGGGGGAGCAGTACTTC. Full variable domain (outside the CDR3, taken from reference TRBV5-1 and TRBJ2-7): KAGVTQTPRYLIKTRGQQVTLSCSPISGHRSVSWYQQTPGQGLQFLFEYFSETQRNKGNFPGRFSGRQFSNSRSEMNVSTLELGDSALYLCASSIPGQGVGEQYFGPGTRLTVT.

This clonotype was seen a few times. This chain uses TRBV6-4 with TRBJ1-1; the D is unclear. This CDR3 is built from 15 residues. Deletions cut 3 bases from V and 2 bases from J, with 13 bases between. CDR1 and CDR2 from the germline V gene are MRHNA and SNTAGT. The CDR3 loop is CASSERMGGNTEAFF. CDR3 bases: TGTGCCAGCAGTGAGAGGATGGGAGGAAACACTGAAGCTTTCTTT.

In this sample, this clonotype is medium-sized (0.01 to 0.1%). The rearrangement uses TRBV15 and TRBJ2-2; TRBD2 matches 10 bases. The CDR3 covers 16 residues. Looked up from germline, CDR1 is LNHNV and CDR2 is YYDKDF (reference sequence). V lost 3 bases, J lost 5 bases, and 6 bases stayed unmatched. The DNA of the CDR3 is TGTGCCACCAGCAGTCTAGCGGGAGCTCGGACCGGGGAGCTGTTTTTT. Translating gives CATSSLAGARTGELFF.

The chain employs TRBV7-8 and TRBJ1-5, with 9 nucleotides matching TRBD1. Trimming at V came to 5 bases and at J to 5 bases, leaving 4 bases not matched to a gene. The germline gives CDR1 SGHVS, CDR2 FQNEAQ. There are 14 residues in the CDR3. The CDR3 spells CASSPRTGDQPQHF. CDR3 nucleotides: TGTGCCAGCAGCCCAAGGACAGGGGATCAGCCCCAGCATTTT.

The chain combines TRBV5-5 with TRBJ2-7; 10 bases are shared with TRBD2. V was pared by 4 bases and J by 2 bases, with 9 bases of the junction left unmatched. Germline lookup yields CDR1 SGHKS and CDR2 YYEKEE (reference sequence). The CDR3 totals 16 residues. CDR3 amino acids: CASSHLAGEGPYEQYF. The CDR3 DNA is TGTGCCAGCAGCCATCTAGCGGGAGAGGGCCCCTACGAGCAGTACTTC.

Here the CDR3 reads CAISAGRAVHGYTF. The CDR3 nucleotides read TGTGCCATCAGTGCAGGCAGGGCAGTACATGGCTACACCTTC. The gene calls are TRBV10-3 and TRBJ1-2; a weak D match, TRBD1 (5 bases). The germline gives CDR1 ENHRY, CDR2 SYGVKD. The CDR3 is 14 amino acids. The V end was cut by 4 bases, the J end by 6 bases, with 15 bases between.

The chain has TRBV19 and TRBJ1-5, with TRBD1 matching 8 bases. The CDR3 spans 16 residues. Looked up from germline, CDR1 is LNHDA and CDR2 is SQIVND (reference sequence). Losses at the gene ends were 3 bases for V and 7 bases for J; bases not matched to a gene: 11. DNA of the CDR3: TGTGCCAGTAGTATGAAAAGGACAGGGAGATACCAGCCCCAGCATTTT. This translates into CASSMKRTGRYQPQHF.

This clonotype was observed a handful of times. This chain's CDR3 is CASSYSNEGLSTWTQYF. In nucleotides, the CDR3 is TGTGCCAGCAGTTACTCGAACGAGGGGCTAAGTACATGGACCCAGTACTTC. This chain connects TRBV6-5 to TRBJ2-5; D is perhaps TRBD1 or TRBD2 (5 bases each). The germline CDR1 and CDR2 sequences are MNHEY and SVGAGI. Trimming shortened V by 0 bases and J by 7 bases, and 21 bases separated the two germline ends. The CDR3 extends over 17 amino acids.

V usage is TRBV12-3 or TRBV12-4 and J usage is TRBJ2-6, with D uncertain. The CDR3 contains 14 residues. The V and J ends lost 5 bases and 0 bases respectively, with 5 bases between them. For the CDR3, the DNA is TGTGCCAGCAGTGAGGCCTCTGGGGCCAACGTCCTGACTTTC. The encoded protein is CASSEASGANVLTF.

The chain joins TRBV28 to TRBJ1-2; D not resolved. Per germline, CDR1 MDHEN and CDR2 SYDVKM. The CDR3 extends over 14 amino acids. The V end lost 2 bases, the J end lost 5 bases, and 12 bases lay between the germline ends. The DNA of the CDR3 is TGTGCCAGCAGTTTAACATTCGAGACTTATGGCTACACCTTC. This gives the protein CASSLTFETYGYTF.

The J gene is TRBJ1-2, the V gene TRBV1; the table's D gene call, TRBD1, was not cross checked with the DNA. TRBV1 is deemed a pseudogene. The CDR3 spans 18 residues. The CDR3 region is CTSSQGLCERGLGDGYTF. CDR3 DNA: TGCACCAGCAGCCAAGGGCTCTGCGAAAGGGGGCTAGGTGATGGCTACACCTTC.

This clonotype was detected only a few times. The gene calls are TRBV7-3 and TRBJ2-3; possible D gene TRBD1, 6 bases. The CDR3 is 17 residues long. V gave up 2 bases and J gave up 0 bases, with 15 bases separating them. Germline CDR1 SGHTA, CDR2 FQGTGA. The CDR3: CASSLGLGTRSTDTQYF. CDR3 nucleotide sequence: TGTGCCAGCAGCTTAGGGCTGGGGACACGCAGCACAGATACGCAGTATTTT. Full variable domain (rest looked up from reference TRBV7-3 and TRBJ2-3): GAGVSQTPSNKVTEKGKYVELRCDPISGHTALYWYRQSLGQGPEFLIYFQGTGAADDSGLPNDRFFAVRPEGSVSTLKIQRTERGDSAVYLCASSLGLGTRSTDTQYFGPGTRLTVL.

V and J are TRBV6-5 and TRBJ2-1; 8 bases agree with TRBD1. This CDR3 is 16 amino acids long. The J segment lost 7 bases and the V segment lost 0 bases, leaving 8 bases of the junction unmatched. Germline CDR1 is MNHEY and CDR2 is SVGAGI. CDR3 protein: CASSYSRQGARNEQFF. The CDR3 nucleotides read TGTGCCAGCAGTTACTCGAGGCAGGGGGCGCGAAATGAGCAGTTCTTC.